This T cell receptor (beta chain) was captured in a study of T cell changes during pregnancy in multiple sclerosis. The V and J ends lost 1 base and 4 bases, in that order; junction bases with no gene match: 6. The CDR3 loop spans 14 amino acids. Germline assignment: CDR1 GTSNPN and CDR2 SVGIG (reference sequence). Only in-frame clones appear in the TCRdb table, and some are missing; sequencing was by immunoSEQ multiplex PCR. This sample carries about 120,000 clones, approximately 93% of them seen once, and the ten largest clones take 6% to 7%. The sequencing used peripheral blood, collected before pregnancy. The chain employs TRBV30 and TRBJ2-5, with 7 bases fitting TRBD2. This receptor was taken from a female donor with multiple sclerosis, enrolled in a pregnancy study. CDR3 residues: CAWSGGGVRETQYF. DNA for the CDR3: TGTGCCTGGAGTGGGGGGGGTGTCAGAGAGACCCAGTACTTC.